One sample yielded the 14 T cell receptor beta chains listed below, sequenced in a study of cytomegalovirus exposure and HLA in healthy donors. Profiling relied on immunoSEQ multiplex PCR, and the TCRdb table lists in-frame clones only, not all of them. Here the sample spans about 82,000 clones, around 94% being singletons. The sample taken for sequencing was PBMCs. These receptor sequences come from a man younger than 30 in good health and CMV-seronegative.

This chain uses TRBV6-1 with TRBJ2-5; 7 bases are shared with TRBD1. CDR3 length: 18 amino acids. Germline V gene data show CDR1 as MNHNS and CDR2 as SASEGT. J lost 0 bases, V lost 0 bases, and 10 bases had no gene match. CDR3 amino acids: CASSEAPVEGAHQETQYF. CDR3 nucleotide sequence: TGTGCCAGCAGTGAAGCACCCGTTGAGGGGGCACACCAAGAGACCCAGTACTTC.

The chain is built from TRBV5-8 and TRBJ1-1; tentatively, D is TRBD1 (6 bases). The germline CDR1 and CDR2 sequences are SGHTS and YDEGEE. The CDR3 contains 14 residues. Trimming left V 0 bases short and J 3 bases short, with 9 bases between. CDR3: CASSLGQVYTEAFF. CDR3 DNA: TGTGCCAGCAGCTTGGGACAGGTGTACACTGAAGCTTTCTTT.

The chain carries TRBV2 and TRBJ2-1; 12 bases match TRBD2. V trimming: 4 bases; J trimming: 5 bases; junction bases outside the gene matches: 6. The CDR3 is made up of 16 amino acids. The germline CDR1 and CDR2 sequences are SNHLY and FYNNEI. The CDR3 DNA sequence: TGTGCCAGCAGTGTCCGACTAGCGGGGGAGAACAATGAGCAGTTCTTC. The encoded protein is CASSVRLAGENNEQFF.

The chain links TRBV7-9 to TRBJ2-7, with TRBD2 matching 7 bases. Germline lookup yields CDR1 SEHNR and CDR2 FQNEAQ (reference sequence). The CDR3 contains 13 residues. Trimming cost V 11 bases and J 1 base; bases outside gene matches: 8. Written as DNA, the CDR3 is TGTGCCGGTGGTGGGGGGGGTTCCTACGAGCAGTACTTC. This translates into CAGGGGGSYEQYF. The full variable domain, completed using reference TRBV7-9 and TRBJ2-7, is DTGVSQNPRHKITKRGQNVTFRCDPISEHNRLYWYRQTLGQGPEFLTYFQNEAQLEKSRLLSDRFSAERPKGSFSTLEIQRTEQGDSAMYLCAGGGGGSYEQYFGPGTRLTVT.

This chain joins TRBV19 and TRBJ2-1; the D gene is possibly TRBD1 (5 bases). Germline assignment: CDR1 LNHDA and CDR2 SQIVND (reference sequence). The length of the CDR3 is 13 residues. Trimming shortened V by 3 bases and J by 10 bases, and 13 bases separated the two germline ends. Here the CDR3 reads CASSILGVSEQFF. The CDR3 nucleotides read TGTGCCAGTAGTATCCTAGGGGTTAGCGAGCAGTTCTTC.

The V call is TRBV7-8, the J call TRBJ2-2; D unclear. Per germline, CDR1 SGHVS and CDR2 FQNEAQ. This CDR3 contains 16 residues. Trimming cost V 2 bases and J 1 base, with 11 bases left between them. The CDR3 is CASSLQRSGNTGELFF. CDR3 sequence (DNA): TGTGCCAGCAGCTTACAAAGATCCGGGAACACCGGGGAGCTGTTTTTT.

V usage is TRBV18 and J usage is TRBJ1-4; possible D gene TRBD1, 6 bases. Germline values: CDR1 KGHSH, CDR2 LQKENI. Trimming removed 5 bases from V and 4 bases from J, with 14 bases in between. The CDR3 loop spans 15 amino acids. The CDR3 coding sequence is TGTGCCAGCTCAGAGCCGACAGGATTTAATGAAAAACTGTTTTTT. It is translated as CASSEPTGFNEKLFF. The full variable domain, in which reference TRBV18 and TRBJ1-4 provide the parts outside the CDR3, is NAGVMQNPRHLVRRRGQEARLRCSPMKGHSHVYWYRQLPEEGLKFMVYLQKENIIDESGMPKERFSAEFPKEGPSILRIQQVVRGDSAAYFCASSEPTGFNEKLFFGSGTQLSVL.

In nucleotides, the CDR3 is TGTGCCAGCAGTGGAGGGACAGGGGGGGTACAAAGGGAGACCCAGTACTTC. It is translated as CASSGGTGGVQRETQYF. This sequence joins TRBV2 and TRBJ2-5; TRBD1 matches at 11 bases. The CDR3 is 17 amino acids. The V segment lost 4 bases and the J segment 5 bases; nucleotides outside the gene matches: 12. From germline, CDR1 is SNHLY and CDR2 FYNNEI.

This clone came up once. V gene TRBV30 combines with J gene TRBJ1-4; D not certain. The CDR3 has 16 amino acids. V was cut by 5 bases and J by 0 bases, with 16 bases left in between. The germline gives CDR1 GTSNPN, CDR2 SVGIG (reference sequence). CDR3 protein: CAWGRSGVATNEKLFF. In DNA, the CDR3 is TGTGCCTGGGGGAGATCTGGGGTAGCAACTAATGAAAAACTGTTTTTT.

CDR3 in DNA: TGTGCCAGTAGTATCGGGGCTAGCGGGGGCCGTAGCGAGCAGTACTTC. Translation: CASSIGASGGRSEQYF. V and J are TRBV19 and TRBJ2-7; TRBD2 matches at 10 bases. This CDR3 has 16 residues. Germline-derived CDR1 and CDR2 are LNHDA and SQIVND (reference sequence). Trimming at V came to 3 bases and at J to 6 bases, leaving 11 bases not matched to a gene.

As DNA, the CDR3 is TGCGCCAGCAGCATCGGACTAGCGGGGGGGGAGACCCAGTACTTC. It specifies CASSIGLAGGETQYF. The chain joins TRBV5-1 to TRBJ2-5; TRBD2 matches 15 bases. CDR1 and CDR2 (germline): SGHRS, YFSETQ. There are 15 residues in the CDR3. V lost 4 bases and J lost 5; bases outside the gene matches: 3.

The V call is TRBV9, the J call TRBJ1-1; D perhaps matches TRBD1 (6 bases). V shed 0 bases and J shed 0 bases, with 12 bases lying between them. CDR1 SGDLS and CDR2 YYNGEE come from the germline V gene. This CDR3 comprises 16 residues. CDR3 DNA sequence: TGTGCCAGCAGCGTAGGGGGGCAGCCCATGAACACTGAAGCTTTCTTT. As protein: CASSVGGQPMNTEAFF.

This rearrangement joins TRBV7-2 to TRBJ1-5; TRBD1 agrees at 7 bases. This CDR3 spans 17 amino acids. J gave up 3 bases and V 4 bases, and 12 bases lay outside the gene matches. The germline CDR1 and CDR2 sequences are SGHTA and FQGNSA. The CDR3 reads CASSSSYGTAHNQPQHF. CDR3 coding DNA: TGTGCCAGCAGCTCCTCCTACGGGACAGCCCACAATCAGCCCCAGCATTTT.

The CDR3 loop is CASSSRQGRETQYF. DNA for the CDR3: TGTGCCAGCAGCTCCCGACAGGGTAGAGAGACCCAGTACTTC. The chain combines TRBV7-2 with TRBJ2-5; 7 nucleotides align to TRBD1. The V gene's germline CDR1 is SGHTA and CDR2 FQGNSA. After removal of 4 bases from V and 4 bases from J, the junction contained 6 bases not matched to a gene. The CDR3 is made up of 14 amino acids.